This T cell receptor beta chain derives from a study of response to subunit inactivated influenza vaccine. TCRdb fed the RT-PCR reads into MiXCR, producing one record per CDR3 protein. The sample holds 600,000 to 700,000 distinct CDR3 sequences, 12% to 15% seen once. This clonotype was sampled from a middle-aged man who received an inactivated influenza vaccine. This specimen consisted of PBMCs from blood, obtained around 15 days before vaccination.

This CDR3 is CAWSVTPHEQFF. The CDR3, as DNA: TGTGCCTGGAGTGTAACCCCTCATGAGCAGTTCTTC. The rearrangement uses TRBV30 and TRBJ2-1; D uncertain. Germline V gene lookup returns CDR1 GTSNPN and CDR2 SVGIG (reference sequence). Trimming left V 0 bases short and J 8 bases short, with 8 bases between. This CDR3 spans 12 amino acids. Using reference TRBV30 and TRBJ2-1 for the parts outside the CDR3, the full variable domain is SQTIHQWPATLVQPVGSPLSLECTVEGTSNPNLYWYRQAAGRGLQLLFYSVGIGQISSEVPQNLSASRPQDRQFILSSKKLLLSDSGFYLCAWSVTPHEQFFGPGTRLTVL.